This entry is about one TCR beta chain. What it binds is not known. CDR3 length: 12 amino acids. Deletions cut 3 bases from V and 0 bases from J, with 5 bases between. Germline CDR1 and CDR2: SQVTM and ANQGSEA. The record originates from a study of cytomegalovirus exposure and HLA in healthy donors. The PCR used 60 Vbeta and 13 Jbeta primers. Assay used: immunoSEQ multiplex PCR; TCRdb lists only in-frame clones, some missing. This table holds some 71,000 clones, around four fifths found once. Study-level findings and limits: In an earlier analysis, in approximately 570 donors, most V segments appeared productive either ~87% or ~30% of the time. Later work associated roughly 15,000 TCR beta sequences with HLA alleles at 0.05 false discovery rate. Excluded were some V segments that proved indistinguishable, including TRBV6-2 and TRBV6-3.

The chain has TRBV29-1 and TRBJ2-5; D is ambiguous. The specimen sequenced was PBMCs. The clonotype comes from a woman aged 25 to 45 in good health and CMV-seropositive. The CDR3 DNA is TGCAGCGTTGATCGAGACCAAGAGACCCAGTACTTC. It codes for CSVDRDQETQYF.